The 32 T cell receptor beta chains reported below all come from one sample, sequenced in a study of post-analysis software for immune sequencing data. Findings of the study overall: Patients used four to six TRBV segments, including TRBV5-6, TRBV5-1 and TRBV20-1, more often than controls.

No cognate antigen is known for these TCRs. Unique molecular identifiers were carried by the TCR beta cDNA libraries. MiXCR, applied by TCRdb to the PCR reads, yields one record per CDR3 protein. Here the sample spans some 690,000 distinct CDR3 sequences, approximately 30% being singletons. Specimen: blood. The origin of the receptors is a girl aged 5-17 years with multiple sclerosis.

This chain connects TRBV12-3 or TRBV12-4 to TRBJ1-5; no clear D. V lost 3 bases and J lost 7, with 13 bases in between. There are 14 residues in the CDR3. Here the CDR3 DNA reads TGTGCCAGCAGTTTTAAAGGGAGGGAACAGCCCCAGCATTTT. It is translated as CASSFKGREQPQHF.

This clonotype showed up just a few times. The CDR3 region is CASSKDRVQDTQYF. In nucleotides, the CDR3 is TGTGCCAGCAGTAAGGACAGGGTACAAGATACGCAGTATTTT. V gene TRBV6-5 combines with J gene TRBJ2-3, with 8 bases lining up with TRBD1. The germline CDR1 and CDR2 sequences are MNHEY and SVGAGI. The CDR3 runs 14 residues. The ends lost 5 bases at V and 5 bases at J; junction bases unmatched: 6.

The V call is TRBV7-8, the J call TRBJ1-2; TRBD1 aligns across 7 bases. There are 14 residues in the CDR3. Germline V lookup: CDR1 SGHVS, CDR2 FQNEAQ. Trimming took 2 bases from V and 8 from J; bases not matched to a gene: 8. In nucleotides, the CDR3 is TGTGCCAGCAGCTTATACAGGGGAACAGGCGGCTACACCTTC. It specifies CASSLYRGTGGYTF.

A few counts support this clonotype. The V and J genes are TRBV25-1 and TRBJ2-3; D is ambiguous. Deletions cut 5 bases from V and 4 bases from J, with 7 bases between. CDR1 is MGHDK and CDR2 is SYGVNS in the germline V gene. The CDR3 totals 12 residues. This CDR3 is CASSISSDTQYF. The CDR3 DNA follows: TGTGCCAGCAGTATCAGCTCAGATACGCAGTATTTT.

The CDR3 spells CSAGGGKQQETQYF. The CDR3 nucleotides are TGCAGTGCGGGGGGAGGGAAACAACAAGAGACCCAGTACTTC. This chain joins TRBV20-1 and TRBJ2-5; TRBD2 matches at 7 bases. Trimming at V came to 6 bases and at J to 2 bases, leaving 9 bases not matched to a gene. The germline gives CDR1 DFQATT, CDR2 SNEGSKA (reference sequence). The CDR3 is made up of 14 amino acids.

This clonotype was detected many times. The rearrangement links TRBV10-3 to TRBJ2-5; 8 nucleotides match TRBD2. This CDR3 has 14 amino acids. CDR1 is ENHRY and CDR2 is SYGVKD in the germline V gene. Trimming removed 0 bases from V and 4 bases from J; junction bases left unmatched: 1. DNA of the CDR3: TGTGCCATCAGTGAGTCCGGGAGGGGAGAGACCCAGTACTTC. Amino acids: CAISESGRGETQYF.

About this clonotype itself: It may be a read error: a sequence one base away is much more abundant. This sequence joins TRBV5-1 and TRBJ1-5; D remains ambiguous. V gave up 3 bases and J gave up 5 bases, with 12 bases separating them. CDR1 is SGHRS and CDR2 is YFSETQ in the germline V gene. This CDR3 comprises 14 residues. The CDR3 bases are TGCGCCAGCAGCTCCGGGCTTACCCATCAGCCCCAGCATTTT. Its translation is CASSSGLTHQPQHF.

The V and J genes are TRBV7-2 and TRBJ2-5; D not resolved. The V gene's germline CDR1 is SGHTA and CDR2 FQGNSA. Trimming left V 1 base short and J 1 base short, with 16 bases between. CDR3 length: 17 amino acids. For the CDR3, the DNA is TGTGCCAGCAGCTTAGATTGGGATGTGGGATTCCAAGAGACCCAGTACTTC. It encodes CASSLDWDVGFQETQYF.

This clonotype appeared a few times. This sequence joins TRBV4-1 and TRBJ1-1; 8 nucleotides match TRBD1. The CDR3 runs to 17 residues. Germline CDR1 MGHRA, CDR2 YSYEKL. Trimming cost V 0 bases and J 0 bases; bases outside gene matches: 6. DNA for the CDR3: TGCGCCAGCAGCCAAGAATCGACAGGGGCAATGAACACTGAAGCTTTCTTT. Translating gives CASSQESTGAMNTEAFF.

The rearrangement uses TRBV6-5 and TRBJ1-1; the D is unclear. The germline V gene encodes CDR1 MNHEY and CDR2 SVGAGI. Trimming left V 7 bases short and J 0 bases short, with 15 bases between. The CDR3 loop spans 15 amino acids. CDR3 loop: CASKSQILMNTEAFF. CDR3 nucleotide sequence: TGTGCCAGCAAATCCCAGATATTGATGAACACTGAAGCTTTCTTT.

This clonotype came up a few times. V gene TRBV7-8 combines with J gene TRBJ2-7; D is undetermined. The V gene lost 1 base and the J gene lost 7 bases, with 5 bases spanning the gap. This CDR3 has 11 amino acids. Germline values: CDR1 SGHVS, CDR2 FQNEAQ. In nucleotides, the CDR3 is TGTGCCAGCAGCTTAGATCTTGAGCAGTACTTC. Translation: CASSLDLEQYF.

This clonotype turned up a few times. The V gene is TRBV20-1, the J gene TRBJ2-3; D ambiguous. This CDR3 is 13 amino acids long. V was pared by 0 bases and J by 0 bases, with 4 bases between. Germline values: CDR1 DFQATT, CDR2 SNEGSKA (reference sequence). DNA for the CDR3: TGCAGTGCTAGAGATTCTAGCACAGATACGCAGTATTTT. The encoded protein is CSARDSSTDTQYF.

The V and J genes are TRBV12-3 or TRBV12-4 and TRBJ1-5, with 7 bases lining up with TRBD1. This CDR3 is 13 amino acids long. The ends lost 3 bases at V and 6 bases at J; junction bases unmatched: 2. The CDR3 nucleotides are TGTGCCAGCAGTTTGACAGGGATTCAGCCCCAGCATTTT. It encodes CASSLTGIQPQHF.

This clonotype turned up a few times. The chain combines TRBV4-1 with TRBJ1-2, with D unclear. This CDR3 comprises 13 residues. CDR1 is MGHRA and CDR2 is YSYEKL in the germline V gene. The germline V and J ends were trimmed by 0 bases and 5 bases, with 7 bases remaining between them. CDR3 in amino acids: CASSQENGYGYTF. Written as DNA, the CDR3 is TGCGCCAGCAGCCAAGAAAACGGGTATGGCTACACCTTC.

This clonotype came up a few times. The chain couples TRBV29-1 to TRBJ2-3; tentatively, D is TRBD1 (6 bases). The CDR3 contains 15 residues. Trimming cost V 1 base and J 0 bases, with 11 bases left between them. The germline V gene has CDR1 SQVTM and CDR2 ANQGSEA. The CDR3 loop reads CSVEGLGASTDTQYF. CDR3 DNA: TGCAGCGTTGAAGGGCTGGGGGCTAGCACAGATACGCAGTATTTT.

The chain couples TRBV7-2 to TRBJ2-7, with 11 bases that match TRBD2. The CDR3 is made up of 16 amino acids. CDR1 is SGHTA, CDR2 FQGNSA, per germline. Trimming at V came to 5 bases and at J to 0 bases, leaving 6 bases not matched to a gene. This CDR3 is CASSRRLAGHSYEQYF. CDR3 bases: TGTGCCAGCAGCCGTCGACTAGCGGGACACTCCTACGAGCAGTACTTC.

The gene calls are TRBV6-1 and TRBJ2-4, with D tentatively TRBD1 (6 bases). Per the germline V gene, CDR1 is MNHNS and CDR2 is SASEGT. The CDR3 length is 16 residues. The ends were cut back, 3 bases at V and 1 base at J, with 13 bases in the middle. This chain's CDR3 is CASSDWNRDAKNIQYF. CDR3 DNA: TGTGCCAGCAGTGACTGGAACAGGGATGCCAAAAACATTCAGTACTTC.

On this clonotype itself: Mismatch with germline at one junction end may stem from a read error. The genes are TRBV7-2 and TRBJ2-7, with D hard to call. CDR1 is SGHTA and CDR2 is FQGNSA in the germline V gene. CDR3 length: 16 amino acids. CDR3 residues: CASSLVLRTGQETQCF. In DNA, the CDR3 is TGTGCCAGCAGCTTAGTGCTCAGGACGGGTCAAGAGACCCAGTGCTTC.

The chain combines TRBV3-1 with TRBJ1-1, with D possibly TRBD1 on 6 matching bases. The CDR3 has 12 amino acids. The V gene lost 2 bases and the J gene lost 10 bases, with 11 bases spanning the gap. Looked up from germline, CDR1 is LGHDT and CDR2 is YNNKEL (reference sequence). CDR3 sequence: CASSQTGFRAFF. The CDR3 DNA sequence: TGTGCCAGCAGCCAAACAGGGTTTAGAGCTTTCTTT.

Only a few counts were recorded for this clonotype. V and J are TRBV7-2 and TRBJ2-3; 8 nucleotides agree with TRBD2. The CDR3 sequence is 15 residues long. With V trimmed by 2 bases and J by 6 bases, 7 bases remained unmatched. Germline values: CDR1 SGHTA, CDR2 FQGNSA. CDR3 residues: CASSLTAGVGDTQYF. CDR3 bases: TGTGCCAGCAGCTTAACAGCGGGGGTCGGGGATACGCAGTATTTT.

This clonotype was observed a handful of times. The genes are TRBV29-1 and TRBJ2-5; TRBD2 matches at 15 bases. The trim removed 7 bases at V and 4 bases at J, leaving 7 bases unmatched. Germline V CDR1 and CDR2: SQVTM, ANQGSEA. This CDR3 is built from 15 residues. In nucleotides, the CDR3 is TGCAGCGCCGGACTAGCGGGAGGGGGCCGAGAGACCCAGTACTTC. Encoded protein: CSAGLAGGGRETQYF.

The chain uses TRBV7-9 and TRBJ2-1; tentative D call: TRBD1 (6 bases). TRBJ2-7 matches the DNA end more closely, so the J call is doubtful. CDR1 is SEHNR and CDR2 is FQNEAQ in the germline V gene (reference sequence). The CDR3 length is 15 residues. In DNA, the CDR3 is TGTGCCAGCAGCATCCTGACAGGAAGAGGCTACGAGCAGTACTTC. Its protein product is CASSILTGRGYEQYF.

This clonotype appeared a few times. This rearrangement joins TRBV20-1 to TRBJ2-7; TRBD2 matches at 13 bases. Germline V gene sequence: CDR1 DFQATT, CDR2 SNEGSKA (reference sequence). J gave up 3 bases and V 6 bases, and 2 bases lay outside the gene matches. This CDR3 is 13 amino acids long. CDR3 amino acids: CSAGLAGVYEQYF. For the CDR3, the DNA is TGCAGTGCAGGACTAGCGGGGGTCTACGAGCAGTACTTC.

This clonotype was recorded once. A much larger clone differs from this one at a single base, so this may be a read error. The chain combines TRBV29-1 with TRBJ2-1; possible D gene TRBD2, 6 bases. V was trimmed by 4 bases and J by 9 bases, leaving 10 bases between them. The CDR3 extends over 11 amino acids. Germline values: CDR1 SQVTM, CDR2 ANQGSEA. In DNA form, the CDR3 reads TGCAGCGTTGGGGAGGTTATTGAGCAGTTCTTC. Translation gives CSVGEVIEQFF.

The CDR3: CASRLAGTDTQYF. The CDR3 DNA sequence: TGTGCCAGCCGACTAGCGGGAACAGATACGCAGTATTTT. The chain combines TRBV6-5 with TRBJ2-3; 11 nucleotides match TRBD2. This CDR3 has 13 amino acids. J lost 3 bases, V lost 8 bases, and 1 base had no gene match. The germline CDR1 and CDR2 sequences are MNHEY and SVGAGI.

The count of this clonotype is one. This may come from a read error, since a much larger clone is one base off. The rearrangement links TRBV29-1 to TRBJ2-7; weak D call: TRBD2 (5 bases). The length of the CDR3 is 10 residues. Looked up from germline, CDR1 is SQVTM and CDR2 is ANQGSEA. The ends were cut back, 6 bases at V and 7 bases at J, with 10 bases in the middle. Here the CDR3 reads CSVWRNEQYF. CDR3 nucleotide sequence: TGCAGCGTGTGGAGGAATGAGCAGTACTTC.

This clonotype was counted only a few times. V and J are TRBV7-9 and TRBJ2-1; D not certain. Trimming cost V 0 bases and J 10 bases, with 7 bases left between them. Germline loops: CDR1 SEHNR, CDR2 FQNEAQ (reference sequence). There are 12 residues in the CDR3. DNA for the CDR3: TGTGCCAGCAGCTTAGCACTTGGAGAGCAGTTCTTC. Translation: CASSLALGEQFF. The whole variable domain, filled in from reference TRBV7-9 and TRBJ2-1, reads DTGVSQNPRHKITKRGQNVTFRCDPISEHNRLYWYRQTLGQGPEFLTYFQNEAQLEKSRLLSDRFSAERPKGSFSTLEIQRTEQGDSAMYLCASSLALGEQFFGPGTRLTVL.

The V and J genes are TRBV7-2 and TRBJ2-2; 7 bases agree with TRBD1. V lost 3 bases and J lost 5; bases outside the gene matches: 6. The germline V gene encodes CDR1 SGHTA and CDR2 FQGNSA. CDR3 size: 15 residues. This CDR3 is CASSLTGSVTGELFF. Written as DNA, the CDR3 is TGTGCCAGCAGCTTGACAGGGTCAGTTACCGGGGAGCTGTTTTTT.

The rearrangement joins TRBV6-6 to TRBJ2-7, with D possibly TRBD2 on 5 matching bases. This CDR3 is 12 amino acids long. Trimming cost V 11 bases and J 7 bases, with 18 bases left between them. From germline, CDR1 is MNHNY and CDR2 SVGAGI (reference sequence). This CDR3 reads CAVSAAGGEQYF. The DNA for the CDR3 is TGTGCCGTGAGTGCAGCTGGAGGAGAGCAGTACTTC.

This chain joins TRBV9 and TRBJ2-1, with TRBD2 identical over 7 bases. The CDR3 contains 15 residues. V trimming: 0 bases; J trimming: 2 bases; junction bases outside the gene matches: 2. Germline CDR1 and CDR2: SGDLS and YYNGEE. The CDR3 region has the DNA TGTGCCAGCAGCGTAGCGGGAGGAACCTACAATGAGCAGTTCTTC. Translation: CASSVAGGTYNEQFF.

The rearrangement uses TRBV6-1 and TRBJ1-4, with TRBD1 matching 8 bases. The CDR3 is 14 amino acids. V shed 2 bases, J shed 8 bases, and the junction held 4 bases outside the gene matches. Germline CDR1 is MNHNS and CDR2 is SASEGT. In DNA form, the CDR3 reads TGTGCCAGCAGTGAACAGGGGGCCCGGGAAAAACTGTTTTTT. Translation: CASSEQGAREKLFF.

This clonotype was observed a few times. Here the CDR3 DNA reads TGTGCCAGCAGCCCCAACAGGTGGGGGGAGGCCCACGAGCAGTACTTC. Translated, it gives CASSPNRWGEAHEQYF. The gene calls are TRBV14 and TRBJ2-5; possibly TRBD2 for D (6 bases). TRBJ2-7 matches the DNA end more closely, so the J call is doubtful. Germline-derived CDR1 and CDR2 are SGHDN and FVKESK. This CDR3 is built from 16 residues.